This is a list of T cell receptor beta chains from one sample in a study. The assay was immunoSEQ multiplex PCR, and TCRdb's table has in-frame clones only and misses some. The sample has roughly 68,000 clones, 85% to 95% seen once. Sequencing was done on a sample of PBMCs. The receptors stem from a man aged 35 to 55 with rheumatoid arthritis. CDR3s leave out the opening cysteine and the closing phenylalanine or tryptophan. Each record gives: V gene, CDR3 protein.

V gene: TRBV9
CDR3 protein: ASSGGFMNTEAF

V gene: TRBV9
CDR3 protein: ASSQGVGQETQY

V gene: TRBV14
CDR3 protein: ASSRGPPGSPLH

V gene: TRBV6-5
CDR3 protein: ASIGTGNYGYT

V gene: TRBV5-1
CDR3 protein: ASKTGFSYNSPLH

V gene: TRBV2
CDR3 protein: ASRDWFGYT

V gene: TRBV6-2/TRBV6-3
CDR3 protein: ASSYGTDNEKLF

V gene: TRBV7-9
CDR3 protein: ASSPRSGGATYNEQF

V gene: TRBV25-1
CDR3 protein: ASSQRGGAITYEQY

V gene: TRBV14
CDR3 protein: ASRQGLAGGRNEQF

V gene: TRBV9
CDR3 protein: ASTGTDDTEAF

V gene: TRBV19
CDR3 protein: ASIDPGTGVTGELF

V gene: TRBV6-5
CDR3 protein: ASSYGQGADTGELF

V gene: TRBV27
CDR3 protein: ASSLSIGRGYGYT

V gene: TRBV5-1
CDR3 protein: ASSLAQGHEQY

V gene: TRBV12-3/TRBV12-4
CDR3 protein: ASSRQGPDGYT

V gene: TRBV27
CDR3 protein: ASSPGGYGTQY

V gene: TRBV9
CDR3 protein: ASSPRPDKNTEAF

V gene: TRBV6-1
CDR3 protein: ASSVRQGMIYEQY

V gene: TRBV19
CDR3 protein: ACFTGYGELF

V gene: TRBV2
CDR3 protein: ASSEAEPSYNEQF

V gene: TRBV3-1/TRBV3-2
CDR3 protein: ASSTREGLKLYGYT

V gene: TRBV18
CDR3 protein: ASSPWAGDVDEKLF

V gene: TRBV7-9
CDR3 protein: ASSVGAGQETQY

V gene: TRBV27
CDR3 protein: ASSPSGRNEQY

V gene: TRBV7-8
CDR3 protein: ASSLWVNTEAF

V gene: TRBV9
CDR3 protein: ASSALGVGLNSPLH

V gene: TRBV25-1
CDR3 protein: ASRGDRGRNSPLH

V gene: TRBV27
CDR3 protein: ASSFQTDRAYGYT

V gene: TRBV2
CDR3 protein: ASSWDGHSGANVLT

V gene: TRBV6-1
CDR3 protein: ASSETTGTYYGYT

V gene: TRBV18
CDR3 protein: ASSLAGAGYT

V gene: TRBV27
CDR3 protein: ASSSIAGGLYNEQF

V gene: TRBV5-8
CDR3 protein: ASSSHSSKGWTEAF

V gene: TRBV5-6
CDR3 protein: ASSGRTVAGRFYNEQF

V gene: TRBV14
CDR3 protein: ASSQADASSYEQY

V gene: TRBV18
CDR3 protein: ASSPGGTSGNEQF

V gene: TRBV7-9
CDR3 protein: ASSFADASNQPQH

V gene: TRBV4-2
CDR3 protein: ASSLGQTGNTIY

V gene: TRBV5-8
CDR3 protein: ASSLIFLSDSPLH

V gene: TRBV19
CDR3 protein: ASSEGVWSPLH

V gene: TRBV28
CDR3 protein: ASSPYSGREF

V gene: TRBV7-9
CDR3 protein: ASSTLDSGANVLT

V gene: TRBV30
CDR3 protein: AWSVQSGNTIY

V gene: TRBV5-4
CDR3 protein: ASSRLAGGPGELF

V gene: TRBV19
CDR3 protein: ASSIHHTGTSYYEQY

V gene: TRBV6-6
CDR3 protein: ASSRPQTGGTEAF

V gene: TRBV4-2
CDR3 protein: ASSQDDSTASSYNSPLH

V gene: TRBV5-1
CDR3 protein: ASGTGDQETQY

V gene: TRBV15
CDR3 protein: ATSRDGTRGEQY

V gene: TRBV12-3/TRBV12-4
CDR3 protein: ASSFGGNTEAF

V gene: TRBV28
CDR3 protein: ASSQTRGDTEAF

V gene: TRBV11-2
CDR3 protein: ASSLEVGDSYEQY

V gene: TRBV6-6
CDR3 protein: ASSTNGQGDYGYT

V gene: TRBV3-1/TRBV3-2
CDR3 protein: ASSHRDRVSGANVLT

V gene: TRBV11-2
CDR3 protein: ASSLDFPGRYNSPLH

V gene: TRBV11-2
CDR3 protein: ASSFRWEVDEQF

V gene: TRBV7-9
CDR3 protein: ASSSTRQGNYGYT

V gene: TRBV16
CDR3 protein: ASSQTYEQY